The 28 T cell receptor beta chains below all came from one sample that was sequenced in a study of blood T cell repertoires in COVID-19. TCRdb's copy holds only in-frame clones and misses some; the assay was immunoSEQ multiplex PCR. The sample yields tens of thousands of clones, roughly four fifths seen once. The sequenced sample consisted of peripheral blood. The receptors stem from a human donor in a cohort sampled during active COVID-19.

The rearrangement links TRBV7-2 to TRBJ1-5; D call uncertain. This CDR3 has 14 residues. V lost 5 bases and J lost 6, with 14 bases in between. Germline values: CDR1 SGHTA, CDR2 FQGNSA. The CDR3 region is CASSLTPPGQPQHF. DNA for the CDR3: TGTGCCAGCAGCCTCACCCCGCCGGGTCAGCCCCAGCATTTT.

As DNA, the CDR3 is TGTGCCATCAGTCCCCTTACTCGATCCCCGAACAATGAGCAGTTCTTC. Its protein is CAISPLTRSPNNEQFF. This chain links TRBV10-3 with TRBJ2-1, with D unresolved. Germline lookup yields CDR1 ENHRY and CDR2 SYGVKD. Trimming shortened V by 5 bases and J by 5 bases, and 19 bases separated the two germline ends. This CDR3 spans 16 amino acids.

The chain joins TRBV5-6 to TRBJ1-1, with a possible D match to TRBD1 (5 bases). The CDR3 is made up of 13 amino acids. V lost 4 bases, J lost 7 bases, and 14 bases lay in between. Germline loops: CDR1 SGHDT, CDR2 YYEEEE. CDR3 loop: CASSQGDYNEAFF. CDR3 DNA sequence: TGTGCCAGCAGCCAAGGGGATTATAATGAAGCTTTCTTT.

The V and J genes are TRBV12-5 and TRBJ1-4; 8 nucleotides agree with TRBD1. The CDR3 runs to 14 residues. The germline CDR1 and CDR2 sequences are LGHNT and FRNRAP. Unmatched junction bases numbered 13, after V lost 6 bases and J lost 13 bases. CDR3 sequence: CASGPGQVLSGLFF. CDR3 DNA sequence: TGTGCTAGTGGACCGGGACAGGTCCTGTCGGGACTGTTTTTT.

This clone showed up just once. The gene calls are TRBV28 and TRBJ1-2; tentative D call: TRBD1 (6 bases). CDR1 MDHEN and CDR2 SYDVKM come from the germline V gene. This CDR3 spans 15 amino acids. Trimming removed 4 bases at V and 4 bases at J, with 16 bases between. CDR3 in amino acids: CASSSRTARGYGYTF. The CDR3 DNA follows: TGTGCCAGCAGTTCAAGGACAGCTCGGGGCTATGGCTACACCTTC.

The chain employs TRBV5-3 and TRBJ2-7; 8 positions match TRBD2. TRBV5-3 is reported as an ORF; its role is uncertain. Trimming removed 4 bases from V and 4 bases from J; junction bases left unmatched: 10. This CDR3 has 15 amino acids. The CDR3 here is CARSRNSGTDYEQYF. In DNA, the CDR3 is TGTGCCAGAAGCCGCAATAGCGGGACCGATTACGAGCAGTACTTC.

This clone was counted only a few times. The rearrangement links TRBV9 to TRBJ2-7, with 7 bases lining up with TRBD1. The CDR3 has 15 residues. Germline V lookup: CDR1 SGDLS, CDR2 YYNGEE. V lost 5 bases and J lost 5; bases outside the gene matches: 13. The CDR3 DNA is TGTGCCAGCAGTTCCATCCGGGACAGTGTCCACGAGCAGTACTTC. It encodes CASSSIRDSVHEQYF.

The gene calls are TRBV6-5 and TRBJ1-1, with 9 bases fitting TRBD1. The V gene's germline CDR1 is MNHEY and CDR2 SVGAGI. V dropped 4 bases and J dropped 6; count of bases not matched to a gene: 12. The CDR3 extends over 16 amino acids. Here the CDR3 DNA reads TGTGCCAGCAGTTCCCCCTCAGGGACAGGGATAGCTGAAGCTTTCTTT. Translating it yields CASSSPSGTGIAEAFF.

The chain has TRBV3-1 (or the pseudogene TRBV3-2) and TRBJ2-1, with TRBD2 matching over 8 bases. Trimming took 0 bases from V and 0 from J; bases not matched to a gene: 7. Per the germline V gene, CDR1 is LGHDT and CDR2 is YNNKEL (reference sequence). The CDR3 is 18 amino acids. Here the CDR3 DNA reads TGTGCCAGCAGCCAAGAGGCTAGCGGGCAGAGCTCCTACAATGAGCAGTTCTTC. Translating it yields CASSQEASGQSSYNEQFF.

This CDR3 reads CASSGLAGGTYEQYF. For the CDR3, the DNA is TGTGCCAGCAGCGGACTAGCGGGAGGGACCTACGAGCAGTACTTC. This sequence joins TRBV7-6 and TRBJ2-7; 15 bases line up with TRBD2. The CDR3 has 15 amino acids. Germline assignment: CDR1 SGHVS and CDR2 FNYEAQ. The V and J ends lost 5 bases and 2 bases, in that order; junction bases with no gene match: 1.

J is TRBJ1-5 and V is TRBV6-6; D not resolved. The CDR3 sequence is 13 residues long. The V end was cut by 6 bases, the J end by 7 bases, with 13 bases between. Germline V gene sequence: CDR1 MNHNY, CDR2 SVGAGI (reference sequence). Here the CDR3 DNA reads TGTGCCAGCAGCCCCGTCGAGGGACAGCCCCAGCATTTT. It is translated as CASSPVEGQPQHF.

V is TRBV3-1 (or the pseudogene TRBV3-2) and J is TRBJ1-5; D ambiguous. CDR3 size: 14 residues. Trimming took off 5 bases at V and 0 bases at J, with 8 bases between the two ends. CDR1 and CDR2 from the germline V gene are LGHDT and YNNKEL (reference sequence). CDR3 residues: CASSATYSNQPQHF. The DNA for the CDR3 is TGTGCCAGCAGCGCTACTTATAGCAATCAGCCCCAGCATTTT.

The chain is built from TRBV11-3 and TRBJ2-1; 13 bases are a match to TRBD2. The CDR3 loop spans 16 amino acids. Germline CDR1 and CDR2: SGHNT and YENEEA. V was pared by 1 base and J by 7 bases, with 4 bases of the junction left unmatched. CDR3 coding DNA: TGTGCCAGCAGCTTAGGGGGACTAGCGGGAAGGAATGAGCAGTTCTTC. This gives the protein CASSLGGLAGRNEQFF.

CDR3: CAISESSRDRGTEAFF. The CDR3 DNA sequence: TGTGCCATCAGTGAGTCATCAAGGGACAGGGGAACTGAAGCTTTCTTT. The chain has TRBV10-3 and TRBJ1-1; the match to TRBD1 covers 10 bases. Trimming took 0 bases from V and 5 from J; bases not matched to a gene: 6. In germline, CDR1 is ENHRY, CDR2 SYGVKD. The CDR3 loop spans 16 amino acids.

This clone is termed medium-sized. The chain employs TRBV7-9 and TRBJ2-7; perhaps TRBD2 as D (5 bases). Per germline, CDR1 SEHNR and CDR2 FQNEAQ (reference sequence). The CDR3 contains 15 residues. Trimming left V 7 bases short and J 2 bases short, with 18 bases between. CDR3 sequence: CASTPDWETAYEQYF. Here the CDR3 DNA reads TGTGCCAGCACACCGGACTGGGAGACGGCCTACGAGCAGTACTTC.

The chain uses TRBV27 and TRBJ2-3; TRBD1 agrees at 7 bases. This CDR3 contains 15 residues. Looked up from germline, CDR1 is MNHEY and CDR2 is SMNVEV (reference sequence). The trim removed 2 bases at V and 3 bases at J, leaving 5 bases unmatched. CDR3 loop: CASSLQGVRTDTQYF. Written as DNA, the CDR3 is TGTGCCAGCAGTTTACAGGGGGTAAGGACAGATACGCAGTATTTT.

This clone has just one count. The CDR3 reads CAIGQGENSPLHF. The DNA of the CDR3 is TGTGCCATCGGGCAGGGGGAAAATTCACCCCTCCACTTT. The chain combines TRBV10-3 with TRBJ1-6; 7 bases are shared with TRBD1. The junction had 5 bases not matched to a gene; V was cut back by 8 bases and J by 7 bases. Per germline, CDR1 ENHRY and CDR2 SYGVKD. This CDR3 has 13 residues.

This clone occurred once. The V gene is TRBV18, the J gene TRBJ2-1, with TRBD1 matching over 9 bases. In germline, CDR1 is KGHSH, CDR2 LQKENI. The length of the CDR3 is 19 residues. V shed 2 bases and J 5 bases; nucleotides not matched to a gene: 16. CDR3 amino acids: CASSPRAGQGFVRNNEQFF. DNA of the CDR3: TGTGCCAGCTCACCAAGGGCGGGACAGGGTTTTGTCCGAAACAATGAGCAGTTCTTC. The whole variable domain, filled in from reference TRBV18 and TRBJ2-1, reads NAGVMQNPRHLVRRRGQEARLRCSPMKGHSHVYWYRQLPEEGLKFMVYLQKENIIDESGMPKERFSAEFPKEGPSILRIQQVVRGDSAAYFCASSPRAGQGFVRNNEQFFGPGTRLTVL.

The chain employs TRBV4-2 and TRBJ2-3, with a tentative D call TRBD2 (7 bases). Trimming pared 0 bases from V and 3 bases from J, leaving 19 bases between. The CDR3 is 18 residues long. Germline CDR1 LGHNA, CDR2 YNFKEQ. CDR3 nucleotides: TGTGCCAGCAGCCAAGATATCCTAGGGGGGAGGGGAACAGATACGCAGTATTTT. As protein: CASSQDILGGRGTDTQYF.

The J gene is TRBJ1-4, the V gene TRBV30; TRBD1 agrees at 7 bases. After removal of 3 bases from V and 3 bases from J, the junction contained 4 bases not matched to a gene. CDR1 and CDR2 from the germline V gene are GTSNPN and SVGIG (reference sequence). This CDR3 contains 14 residues. In DNA form, the CDR3 reads TGTGCCTGGAGGAGAGGGGGCTCTAATGAAAAACTGTTTTTT. This gives the protein CAWRRGGSNEKLFF.

The J gene is TRBJ2-5, the V gene TRBV7-9; 12 bases fit TRBD1. V dropped 4 bases and J dropped 6; count of bases not matched to a gene: 3. The CDR3 is 14 residues long. Germline CDR1 reads SEHNR; CDR2 reads FQNEAQ (reference sequence). CDR3 sequence (DNA): TGTGCCAGCAGCTCGGGACAGGGGGCACAGACCCAGTACTTC. As protein: CASSSGQGAQTQYF.

This clone appeared once. The CDR3 sequence: CASSELASGGPYNEQFF. The CDR3 nucleotides are TGTGCCAGCAGTGAATTGGCTAGCGGGGGCCCCTACAATGAGCAGTTCTTC. J is TRBJ2-1 and V is TRBV2; TRBD2 matches 10 bases. Looked up from germline, CDR1 is SNHLY and CDR2 is FYNNEI. The CDR3 contains 17 residues. Unmatched junction bases numbered 6, after V lost 2 bases and J lost 2 bases.

The genes are TRBV2 and TRBJ1-6; D not certain. Germline assignment: CDR1 SNHLY and CDR2 FYNNEI. The ends were cut back, 5 bases at V and 0 bases at J, with 8 bases in the middle. The CDR3 is 15 amino acids. The CDR3 sequence: CASSPQSSYNSPLHF. The CDR3 coding sequence is TGTGCCAGCAGTCCACAGAGCTCCTATAATTCACCCCTCCACTTT.

The V and J genes are TRBV2 and TRBJ1-2; D not resolved. Germline loops: CDR1 SNHLY, CDR2 FYNNEI. The CDR3 is 15 residues long. V gave up 5 bases and J gave up 2 bases, with 15 bases separating them. The CDR3 sequence: CASSPIHRENYGYTF. CDR3 in DNA: TGTGCCAGCAGTCCAATTCACAGAGAGAACTATGGCTACACCTTC.

The chain recombines TRBV30 with TRBJ2-1; no definite D call. Germline V gene sequence: CDR1 GTSNPN, CDR2 SVGIG (reference sequence). The CDR3 consists of 13 residues. V was shortened by 0 bases and J by 6 bases, with 9 bases between the two germline ends. The CDR3 is CAWSVFRSNEQFF. The CDR3 DNA is TGTGCCTGGAGTGTATTCCGGAGCAATGAGCAGTTCTTC. The full variable domain, completed using reference TRBV30 and TRBJ2-1, is SQTIHQWPATLVQPVGSPLSLECTVEGTSNPNLYWYRQAAGRGLQLLFYSVGIGQISSEVPQNLSASRPQDRQFILSSKKLLLSDSGFYLCAWSVFRSNEQFFGPGTRLTVL.

CDR3: CASSLAGGTNTEAFF. CDR3 nucleotide sequence: TGTGCCAGCAGCTTAGCGGGAGGAACGAACACTGAAGCTTTCTTT. The V and J genes are TRBV7-9 and TRBJ1-1; D not certain. The V end lost 0 bases, the J end lost 1 base, and 9 bases lay between the germline ends. The germline V gene encodes CDR1 SEHNR and CDR2 FQNEAQ (reference sequence). The CDR3 extends over 15 amino acids.

This rearrangement joins TRBV7-3 to TRBJ2-2; TRBD2 aligns across 11 bases. Germline values: CDR1 SGHTA, CDR2 FQGTGA. CDR3 length equals 15 residues. J gave up 4 bases and V 5 bases, and 3 bases lay outside the gene matches. CDR3 region: CASSLAGGPTGELFF. In nucleotides, the CDR3 is TGTGCCAGCAGCCTAGCGGGAGGCCCCACCGGGGAGCTGTTTTTT.

The DNA of the CDR3 is TGTGCCAGCAGTTCCGGACAGTTCTATGGCTACACCTTC. It is translated as CASSSGQFYGYTF. The chain is built from TRBV28 and TRBJ1-2; a weak D match, TRBD1 (6 bases). Trimming took off 4 bases at V and 4 bases at J, with 10 bases between the two ends. The CDR3 extends over 13 amino acids. Germline CDR1 MDHEN, CDR2 SYDVKM.